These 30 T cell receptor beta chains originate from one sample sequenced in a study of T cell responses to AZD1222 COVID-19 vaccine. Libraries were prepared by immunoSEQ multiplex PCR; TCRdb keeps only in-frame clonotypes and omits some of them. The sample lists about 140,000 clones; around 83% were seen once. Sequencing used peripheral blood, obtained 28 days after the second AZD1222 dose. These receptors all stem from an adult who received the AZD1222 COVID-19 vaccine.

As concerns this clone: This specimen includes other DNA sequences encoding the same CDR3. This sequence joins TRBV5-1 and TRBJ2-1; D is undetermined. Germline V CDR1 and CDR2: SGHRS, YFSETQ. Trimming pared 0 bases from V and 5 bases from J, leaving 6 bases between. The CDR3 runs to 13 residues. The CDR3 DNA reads TGCGCCAGCAGCTTGGGCGTAGACAATGAGCAGTTCTTC. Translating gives CASSLGVDNEQFF. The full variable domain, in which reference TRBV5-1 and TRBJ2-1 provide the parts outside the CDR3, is KAGVTQTPRYLIKTRGQQVTLSCSPISGHRSVSWYQQTPGQGLQFLFEYFSETQRNKGNFPGRFSGRQFSNSRSEMNVSTLELGDSALYLCASSLGVDNEQFFGPGTRLTVL.

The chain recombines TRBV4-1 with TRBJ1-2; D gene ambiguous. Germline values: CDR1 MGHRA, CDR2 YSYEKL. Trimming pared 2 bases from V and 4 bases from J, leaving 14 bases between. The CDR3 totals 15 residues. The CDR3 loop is CASSQRTAPSYGYTF. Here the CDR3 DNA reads TGCGCCAGCAGCCAAAGGACCGCCCCTAGCTATGGCTACACCTTC.

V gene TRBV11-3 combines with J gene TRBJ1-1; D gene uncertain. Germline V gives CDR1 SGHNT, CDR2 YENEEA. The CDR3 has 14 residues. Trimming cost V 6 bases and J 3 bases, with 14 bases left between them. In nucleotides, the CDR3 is TGTGCCAGCAGTCCTGGACGGCCGGACACTGAAGCTTTCTTT. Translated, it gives CASSPGRPDTEAFF.

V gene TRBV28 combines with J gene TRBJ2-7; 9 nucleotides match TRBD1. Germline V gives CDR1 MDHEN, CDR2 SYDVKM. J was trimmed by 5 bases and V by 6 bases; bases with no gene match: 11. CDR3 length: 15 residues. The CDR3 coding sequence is TGTGCCAGCAGCCTCCGGGACAGGGATGTCAACGAGCAGTACTTC. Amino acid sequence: CASSLRDRDVNEQYF.

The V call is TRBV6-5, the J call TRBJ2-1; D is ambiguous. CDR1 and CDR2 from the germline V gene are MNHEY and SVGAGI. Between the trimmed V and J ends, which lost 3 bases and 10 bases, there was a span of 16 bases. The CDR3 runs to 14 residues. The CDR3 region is CASSYPGPLREQFF. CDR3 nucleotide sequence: TGTGCCAGCAGTTATCCCGGACCGCTTCGCGAGCAGTTCTTC.

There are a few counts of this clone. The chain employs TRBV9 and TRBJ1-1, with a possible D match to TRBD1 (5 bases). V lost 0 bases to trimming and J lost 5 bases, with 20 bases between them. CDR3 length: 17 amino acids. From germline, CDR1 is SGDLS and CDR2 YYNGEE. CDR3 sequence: CASSVDVGAKSGTEAFF. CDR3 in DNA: TGTGCCAGCAGCGTAGATGTAGGGGCCAAGTCGGGGACTGAAGCTTTCTTT. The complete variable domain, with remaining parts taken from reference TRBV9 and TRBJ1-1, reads DSGVTQTPKHLITATGQRVTLRCSPRSGDLSVYWYQQSLDQGLQFLIQYYNGEERAKGNILERFSAQQFPDLHSELNLSSLELGDSALYFCASSVDVGAKSGTEAFFGQGTRLTVV.

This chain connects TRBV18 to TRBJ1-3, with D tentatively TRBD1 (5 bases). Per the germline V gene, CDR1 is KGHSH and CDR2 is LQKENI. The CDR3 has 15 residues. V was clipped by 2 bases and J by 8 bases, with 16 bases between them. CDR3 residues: CASSPSRAGLDTIYF. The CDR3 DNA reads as TGTGCCAGCTCACCATCCCGGGCAGGGTTAGACACCATATATTTT. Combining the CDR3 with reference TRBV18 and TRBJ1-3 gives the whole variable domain NAGVMQNPRHLVRRRGQEARLRCSPMKGHSHVYWYRQLPEEGLKFMVYLQKENIIDESGMPKERFSAEFPKEGPSILRIQQVVRGDSAAYFCASSPSRAGLDTIYFGEGSWLTVV.

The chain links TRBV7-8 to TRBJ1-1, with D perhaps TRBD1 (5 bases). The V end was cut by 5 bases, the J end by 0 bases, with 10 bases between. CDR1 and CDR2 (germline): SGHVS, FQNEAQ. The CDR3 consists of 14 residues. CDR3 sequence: CASSATGVNTEAFF. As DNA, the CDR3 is TGTGCCAGCAGCGCCACAGGCGTGAACACTGAAGCTTTCTTT.

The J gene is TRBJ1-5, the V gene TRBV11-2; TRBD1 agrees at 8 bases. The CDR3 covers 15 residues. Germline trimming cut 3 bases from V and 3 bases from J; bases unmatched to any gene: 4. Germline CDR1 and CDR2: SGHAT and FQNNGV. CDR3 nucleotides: TGTGCCAGCAGCTTCTCAGGGGGCTACAATCAGCCCCAGCATTTT. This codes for CASSFSGGYNQPQHF. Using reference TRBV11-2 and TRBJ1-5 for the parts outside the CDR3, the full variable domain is EAGVAQSPRYKIIEKRQSVAFWCNPISGHATLYWYQQILGQGPKLLIQFQNNGVVDDSQLPKDRFSAERLKGVDSTLKIQPAKLEDSAVYLCASSFSGGYNQPQHFGDGTRLSIL.

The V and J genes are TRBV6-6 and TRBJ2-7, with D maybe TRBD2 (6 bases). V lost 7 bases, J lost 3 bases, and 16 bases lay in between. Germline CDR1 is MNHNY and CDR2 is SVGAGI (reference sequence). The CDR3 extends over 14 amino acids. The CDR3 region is CASTMGLPLYEQYF. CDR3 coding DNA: TGTGCCAGCACAATGGGACTTCCCCTCTACGAGCAGTACTTC.

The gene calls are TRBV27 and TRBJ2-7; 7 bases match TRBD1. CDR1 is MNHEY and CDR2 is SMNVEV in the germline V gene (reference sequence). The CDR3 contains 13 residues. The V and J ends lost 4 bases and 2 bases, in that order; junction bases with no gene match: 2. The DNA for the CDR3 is TGTGCCAGCAGTTCCAGGGGGACCTACGAGCAGTACTTC. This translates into CASSSRGTYEQYF.

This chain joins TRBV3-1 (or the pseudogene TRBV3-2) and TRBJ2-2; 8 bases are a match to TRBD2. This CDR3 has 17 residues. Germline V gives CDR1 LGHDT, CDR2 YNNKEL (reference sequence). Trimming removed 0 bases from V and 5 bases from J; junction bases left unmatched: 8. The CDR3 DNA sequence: TGTGCCAGCAGCCAAGATTCAGGACTAGCCCGAACCGGGGAGCTGTTTTTT. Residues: CASSQDSGLARTGELFF.

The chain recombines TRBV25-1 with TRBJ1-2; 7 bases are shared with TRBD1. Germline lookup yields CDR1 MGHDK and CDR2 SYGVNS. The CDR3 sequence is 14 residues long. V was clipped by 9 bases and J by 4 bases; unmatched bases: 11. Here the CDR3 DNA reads TGTGCCAGTCGGACAGGAGGGAGTGGCTATGGCTACACCTTC. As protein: CASRTGGSGYGYTF.

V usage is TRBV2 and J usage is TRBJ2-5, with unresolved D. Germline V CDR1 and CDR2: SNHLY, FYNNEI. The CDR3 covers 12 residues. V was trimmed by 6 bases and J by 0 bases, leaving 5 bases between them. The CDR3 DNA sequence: TGTGCCAGCAGAGGGTACCAAGAGACCCAGTACTTC. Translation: CASRGYQETQYF. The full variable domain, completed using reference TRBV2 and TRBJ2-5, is EPEVTQTPSHQVTQMGQEVILRCVPISNHLYFYWYRQILGQKVEFLVSFYNNEISEKSEIFDDQFSVERPDGSNFTLKIRSTKLEDSAMYFCASRGYQETQYFGPGTRLLVL.

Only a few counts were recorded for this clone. CDR3 in DNA: TGCGCCAGCAGCTTGGAGGGGCTGTACAATGAGCAGTTCTTC. Translating gives CASSLEGLYNEQFF. This chain links TRBV5-1 with TRBJ2-1; TRBD1 is a possible D gene (5 bases). Germline lookup yields CDR1 SGHRS and CDR2 YFSETQ. This CDR3 spans 14 amino acids. V dropped 0 bases and J dropped 4 bases, with 8 bases sitting between them.

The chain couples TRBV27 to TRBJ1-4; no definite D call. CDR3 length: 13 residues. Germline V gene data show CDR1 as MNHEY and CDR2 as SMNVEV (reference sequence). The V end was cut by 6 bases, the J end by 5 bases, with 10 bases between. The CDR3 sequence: CASSEYGNEKLFF. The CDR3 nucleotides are TGTGCCAGCAGCGAGTACGGGAATGAAAAACTGTTTTTT.

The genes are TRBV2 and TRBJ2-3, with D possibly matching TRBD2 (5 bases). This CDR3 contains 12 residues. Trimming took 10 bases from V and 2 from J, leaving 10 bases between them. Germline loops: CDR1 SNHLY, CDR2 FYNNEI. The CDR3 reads CATTGVTDTQYF. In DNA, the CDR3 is TGTGCCACTACCGGGGTCACAGATACGCAGTATTTT.

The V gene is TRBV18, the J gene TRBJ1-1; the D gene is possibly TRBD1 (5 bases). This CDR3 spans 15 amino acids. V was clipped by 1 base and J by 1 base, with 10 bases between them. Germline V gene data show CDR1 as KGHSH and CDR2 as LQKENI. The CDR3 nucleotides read TGTGCCAGCTCACCACTGGGGCAGCCGAACACTGAAGCTTTCTTT. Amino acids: CASSPLGQPNTEAFF.

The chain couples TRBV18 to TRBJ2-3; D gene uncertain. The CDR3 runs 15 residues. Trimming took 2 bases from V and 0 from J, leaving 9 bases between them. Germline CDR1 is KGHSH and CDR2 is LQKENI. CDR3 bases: TGTGCCAGCTCACCAAGGCTTACTAGCACAGATACGCAGTATTTT. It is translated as CASSPRLTSTDTQYF.

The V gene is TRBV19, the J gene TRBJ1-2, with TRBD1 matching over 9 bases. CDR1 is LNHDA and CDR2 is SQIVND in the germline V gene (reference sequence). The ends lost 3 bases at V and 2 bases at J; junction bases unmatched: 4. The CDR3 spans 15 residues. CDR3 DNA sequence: TGTGCCAGTAGTATTAGGACAGGGGACAACTATGGCTACACCTTC. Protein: CASSIRTGDNYGYTF.

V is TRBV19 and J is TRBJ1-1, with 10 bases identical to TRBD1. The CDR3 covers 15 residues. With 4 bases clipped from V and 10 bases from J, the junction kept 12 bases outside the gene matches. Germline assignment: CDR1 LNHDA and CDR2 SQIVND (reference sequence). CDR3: CASSTSFGTGDPAFF. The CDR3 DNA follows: TGTGCCAGTAGTACATCTTTCGGGACAGGGGATCCAGCTTTCTTT. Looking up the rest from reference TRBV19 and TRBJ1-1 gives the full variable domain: DGGITQSPKYLFRKEGQNVTLSCEQNLNHDAMYWYRQDPGQGLRLIYYSQIVNDFQKGDIAEGYSVSREKKESFPLTVTSAQKNPTAFYLCASSTSFGTGDPAFFGQGTRLTVV.

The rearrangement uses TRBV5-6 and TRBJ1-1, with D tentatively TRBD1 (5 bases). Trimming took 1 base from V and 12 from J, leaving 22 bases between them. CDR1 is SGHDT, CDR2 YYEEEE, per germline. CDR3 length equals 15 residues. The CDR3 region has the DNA TGTGCCAGCAGCTTGCGGTTCGCAGGGCTTCGGTGGTCTTTCTTT. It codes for CASSLRFAGLRWSFF.

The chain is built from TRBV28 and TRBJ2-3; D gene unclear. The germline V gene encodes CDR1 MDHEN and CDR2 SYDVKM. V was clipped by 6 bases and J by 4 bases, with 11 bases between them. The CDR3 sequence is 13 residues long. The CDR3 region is CASRGLMPDTQYF. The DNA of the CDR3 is TGTGCCAGCAGGGGCCTTATGCCAGATACGCAGTATTTT.

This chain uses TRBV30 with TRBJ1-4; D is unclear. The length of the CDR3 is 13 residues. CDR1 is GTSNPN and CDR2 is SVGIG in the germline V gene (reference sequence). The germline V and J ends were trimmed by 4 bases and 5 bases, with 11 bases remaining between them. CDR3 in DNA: TGTGCCTGGAACGGAGATGTAAATGAAAAACTGTTTTTT. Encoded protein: CAWNGDVNEKLFF.

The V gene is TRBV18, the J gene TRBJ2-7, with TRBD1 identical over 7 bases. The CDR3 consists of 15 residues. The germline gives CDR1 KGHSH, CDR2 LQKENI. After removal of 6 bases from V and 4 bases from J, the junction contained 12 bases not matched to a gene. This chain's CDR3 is CASSPLTGSSYEQYF. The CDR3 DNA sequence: TGTGCCAGCTCCCCATTGACAGGGTCTTCGTACGAGCAGTACTTC.

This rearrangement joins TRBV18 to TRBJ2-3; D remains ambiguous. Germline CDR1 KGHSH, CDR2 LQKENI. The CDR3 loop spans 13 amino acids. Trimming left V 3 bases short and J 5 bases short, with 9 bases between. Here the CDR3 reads CASSPQVEDTQYF. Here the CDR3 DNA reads TGTGCCAGCTCACCCCAGGTGGAAGATACGCAGTATTTT. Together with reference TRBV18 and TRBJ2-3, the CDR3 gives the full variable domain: NAGVMQNPRHLVRRRGQEARLRCSPMKGHSHVYWYRQLPEEGLKFMVYLQKENIIDESGMPKERFSAEFPKEGPSILRIQQVVRGDSAAYFCASSPQVEDTQYFGPGTRLTVL.

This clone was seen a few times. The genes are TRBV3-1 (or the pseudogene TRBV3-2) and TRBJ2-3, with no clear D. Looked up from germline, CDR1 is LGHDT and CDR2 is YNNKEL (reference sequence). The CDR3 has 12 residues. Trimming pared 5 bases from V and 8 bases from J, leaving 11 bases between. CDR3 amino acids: CASSYGPSTQYF. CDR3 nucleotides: TGTGCCAGCAGCTACGGGCCGAGTACGCAGTATTTT.

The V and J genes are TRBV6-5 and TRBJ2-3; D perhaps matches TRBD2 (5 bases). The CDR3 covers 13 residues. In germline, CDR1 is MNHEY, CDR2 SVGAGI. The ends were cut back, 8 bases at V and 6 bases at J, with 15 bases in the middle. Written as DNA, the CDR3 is TGTGCCAGCCACGGCCTCCCGGGGGATACGCAGTATTTT. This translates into CASHGLPGDTQYF.

CDR3: CASRRDTYEQYF. The CDR3 nucleotides are TGTGCCAGCAGGAGAGACACCTACGAGCAGTACTTC. V usage is TRBV2 and J usage is TRBJ2-7; no definite D call. The CDR3 is made up of 12 amino acids. Trimming removed 6 bases at V and 2 bases at J, with 8 bases between. From germline, CDR1 is SNHLY and CDR2 FYNNEI.

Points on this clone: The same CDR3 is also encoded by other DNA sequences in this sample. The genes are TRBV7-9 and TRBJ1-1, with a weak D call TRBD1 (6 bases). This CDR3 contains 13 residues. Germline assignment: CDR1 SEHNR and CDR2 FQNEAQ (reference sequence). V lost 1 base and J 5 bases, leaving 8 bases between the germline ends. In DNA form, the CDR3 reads TGTGCCAGCAGCTTAGAAGGGGGGACTGAAGCTTTCTTT. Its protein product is CASSLEGGTEAFF.